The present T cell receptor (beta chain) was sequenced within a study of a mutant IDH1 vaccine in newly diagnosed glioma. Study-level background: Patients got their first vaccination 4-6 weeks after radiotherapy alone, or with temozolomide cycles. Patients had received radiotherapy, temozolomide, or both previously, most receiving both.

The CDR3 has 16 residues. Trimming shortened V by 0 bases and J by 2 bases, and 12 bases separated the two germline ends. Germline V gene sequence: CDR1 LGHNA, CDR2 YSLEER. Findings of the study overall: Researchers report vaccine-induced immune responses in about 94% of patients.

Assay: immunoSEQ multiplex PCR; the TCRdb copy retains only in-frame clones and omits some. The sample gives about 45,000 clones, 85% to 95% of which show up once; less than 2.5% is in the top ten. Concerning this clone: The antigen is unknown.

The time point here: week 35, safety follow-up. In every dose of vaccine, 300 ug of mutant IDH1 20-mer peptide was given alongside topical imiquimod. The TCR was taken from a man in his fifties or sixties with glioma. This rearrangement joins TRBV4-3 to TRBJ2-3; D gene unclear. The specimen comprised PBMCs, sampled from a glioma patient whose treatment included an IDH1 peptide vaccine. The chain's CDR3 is CASSQEKGSFTDTQYF. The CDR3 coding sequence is TGCGCCAGCAGCCAAGAAAAAGGCAGTTTCACAGATACGCAGTATTTT.